Shown below are 20 T cell receptor beta chains from a single sample sequenced in a study of blood T cell repertoires in COVID-19. Assay: immunoSEQ multiplex PCR; the TCRdb copy retains only in-frame clones and omits some. The sample records 30,000 to 45,000 clones, around 80% being singletons. Sequencing was performed on peripheral blood. Source of these receptors: a man in his 70s with acute or convalescent COVID-19.

V gene TRBV27 combines with J gene TRBJ2-7; perhaps TRBD2 as D (6 bases). Germline assignment: CDR1 MNHEY and CDR2 SMNVEV (reference sequence). The CDR3 totals 13 residues. CDR3 region: CVNDGGVPYEQYF. The DNA of the CDR3 is TGTGTGAACGATGGAGGGGTTCCCTACGAGCAGTACTTC.

The rearrangement joins TRBV5-1 to TRBJ2-7; D is uncertain. CDR3 length equals 11 residues. V lost 3 bases, J lost 3 bases, and 4 bases lay in between. CDR1 is SGHRS and CDR2 is YFSETQ in the germline V gene. CDR3 sequence reads: CASSSGYEQYF. Here the CDR3 DNA reads TGCGCCAGCAGCTCGGGCTACGAGCAGTACTTC. The variable domain in full, completed from reference TRBV5-1 and TRBJ2-7, reads KAGVTQTPRYLIKTRGQQVTLSCSPISGHRSVSWYQQTPGQGLQFLFEYFSETQRNKGNFPGRFSGRQFSNSRSEMNVSTLELGDSALYLCASSSGYEQYFGPGTRLTVT.

This chain uses TRBV18 with TRBJ1-6, with TRBD1 matching over 7 bases. Germline trimming cut 1 base from V and 9 bases from J; bases unmatched to any gene: 12. Per germline, CDR1 KGHSH and CDR2 LQKENI. The CDR3 totals 17 residues. CDR3 region: CASSPLGGQAGGSPLHF. CDR3 DNA sequence: TGTGCCAGCTCACCACTGGGCGGACAGGCGGGAGGTTCACCCCTCCACTTT.

This clone was detected a few times. The chain links TRBV3-1 (or the pseudogene TRBV3-2) to TRBJ1-2; TRBD1 might be the D (5 bases). Germline assignment: CDR1 LGHDT and CDR2 YNNKEL (reference sequence). V gave up 8 bases and J gave up 3 bases, with 19 bases separating them. There are 15 residues in the CDR3. The CDR3 is CASSPLSGTHYGYTF. For the CDR3, the DNA is TGTGCCAGCTCCCCCCTCTCAGGGACTCACTATGGCTACACCTTC.

The chain joins TRBV4-3 to TRBJ2-7; TRBD1 matches at 10 bases. The CDR3 has 17 amino acids. V gave up 1 base and J gave up 5 bases; unmatched junction bases: 11. CDR1 and CDR2 from the germline V gene are LGHNA and YSLEER. CDR3 DNA: TGCGCCAGCAGCCAAGGCCCGGGACAGGGGTCGGGGAACGAGCAGTACTTC. It specifies CASSQGPGQGSGNEQYF.

This clone was detected a few times. This chain connects TRBV6-5 to TRBJ2-7, with 7 bases lining up with TRBD1. V shed 2 bases and J 7 bases; nucleotides not matched to a gene: 8. The CDR3 totals 14 residues. The germline CDR1 and CDR2 sequences are MNHEY and SVGAGI. CDR3 amino acids: CASSYETGIREQYF. In DNA form, the CDR3 reads TGTGCCAGCAGTTACGAGACAGGGATCCGGGAGCAGTACTTC.

The J gene is TRBJ2-3, the V gene TRBV19; 7 bases match TRBD2. This CDR3 contains 14 residues. After removal of 8 bases from V and 2 bases from J, the junction contained 7 bases not matched to a gene. Per germline, CDR1 LNHDA and CDR2 SQIVND (reference sequence). The CDR3 DNA sequence: TGTGCCAGTCGGGACTACCCAAACACAGATACGCAGTATTTT. Protein: CASRDYPNTDTQYF.

The chain employs TRBV7-9 and TRBJ1-5; TRBD1 agrees at 7 bases. Looked up from germline, CDR1 is SEHNR and CDR2 is FQNEAQ (reference sequence). Germline trimming cut 0 bases from V and 7 bases from J; bases unmatched to any gene: 0. The CDR3 spans 13 residues. This CDR3 is CASSLATGQPQHF. The CDR3 DNA follows: TGTGCCAGCAGCTTAGCGACAGGGCAGCCCCAGCATTTT.

J is TRBJ2-1 and V is TRBV5-1, with D unresolved. The CDR3 runs 13 residues. Germline V gives CDR1 SGHRS, CDR2 YFSETQ. Trimming cost V 2 bases and J 4 bases, with 7 bases left between them. CDR3 sequence: CASSLNQYNEQFF. CDR3 sequence (DNA): TGCGCCAGCAGCTTAAACCAGTACAATGAGCAGTTCTTC.

The chain employs TRBV18 and TRBJ2-2; weak D call: TRBD1 (6 bases). Germline V gene data show CDR1 as KGHSH and CDR2 as LQKENI. The CDR3 is 16 amino acids. Trimming left V 0 bases short and J 1 base short, with 9 bases between. The CDR3 DNA reads as TGTGCCAGCTCACCACCGTCAGGGGTGAACACCGGGGAGCTGTTTTTT. It yields the protein CASSPPSGVNTGELFF. Together with reference TRBV18 and TRBJ2-2, the CDR3 gives the full variable domain: NAGVMQNPRHLVRRRGQEARLRCSPMKGHSHVYWYRQLPEEGLKFMVYLQKENIIDESGMPKERFSAEFPKEGPSILRIQQVVRGDSAAYFCASSPPSGVNTGELFFGEGSRLTVL.

The chain couples TRBV27 to TRBJ2-5; 9 positions match TRBD1. J gave up 5 bases and V 6 bases, and 4 bases lay outside the gene matches. This CDR3 comprises 13 residues. Germline V gene lookup returns CDR1 MNHEY and CDR2 SMNVEV (reference sequence). The CDR3 sequence: CASRNRGQETQYF. DNA for the CDR3: TGTGCCAGCAGGAACAGGGGGCAGGAGACCCAGTACTTC.

This clone is a singleton in its sample. The genes are TRBV7-8 and TRBJ2-2; possible D gene TRBD2, 6 bases. V lost 1 base to trimming and J lost 4 bases, with 10 bases between them. CDR1 and CDR2 from the germline V gene are SGHVS and FQNEAQ. CDR3 size: 15 residues. The CDR3 DNA reads TGTGCCAGCAGCTTAGATGGGAGGACCACCGGGGAGCTGTTTTTT. Protein: CASSLDGRTTGELFF.

The genes are TRBV29-1 and TRBJ1-2, with 10 bases matching TRBD1. CDR1 and CDR2 (germline): SQVTM, ANQGSEA. The CDR3 extends over 12 amino acids. With V trimmed by 4 bases and J by 7 bases, 3 bases remained unmatched. In DNA form, the CDR3 reads TGCAGCGTTGGGGACAGGGGTATTGGCTACACCTTC. Its protein product is CSVGDRGIGYTF.

This sequence joins TRBV30 and TRBJ1-5; 7 bases line up with TRBD1. The CDR3 length is 13 residues. J was trimmed by 4 bases and V by 3 bases; bases with no gene match: 3. Germline CDR1 is GTSNPN and CDR2 is SVGIG (reference sequence). DNA for the CDR3: TGTGCCTGGAGCAAACAGGGGAATCAGCCCCAGCATTTT. Its protein is CAWSKQGNQPQHF.

Here the CDR3 reads CASSSRGAGHYGYTF. CDR3 DNA: TGTGCCAGCAGCTCCCGGGGGGCAGGGCACTATGGCTACACCTTC. The chain is built from TRBV7-6 and TRBJ1-2, with a tentative D call TRBD1 (6 bases). Looked up from germline, CDR1 is SGHVS and CDR2 is FNYEAQ. The CDR3 has 15 amino acids. V gave up 4 bases and J gave up 3 bases, with 15 bases separating them.

The CDR3, as DNA: TGTGCCAGCAGTTTATTACTAGCGGGAGGCTACGAGCAGTACTTC. Protein sequence: CASSLLLAGGYEQYF. The chain combines TRBV28 with TRBJ2-7, with TRBD2 identical over 12 bases. CDR1 MDHEN and CDR2 SYDVKM come from the germline V gene. With V trimmed by 1 base and J by 3 bases, 1 base remained unmatched. This CDR3 region has 15 residues. Based on the CDR3 plus reference TRBV28 and TRBJ2-7, the full variable domain is DVKVTQSSRYLVKRTGEKVFLECVQDMDHENMFWYRQDPGLGLRLIYFSYDVKMKEKGDIPEGYSVSREKKERFSLILESASTNQTSMYLCASSLLLAGGYEQYFGPGTRLTVT.

The J gene is TRBJ2-7, the V gene TRBV11-2, with TRBD1 identical over 8 bases. CDR3 length equals 15 residues. Germline-derived CDR1 and CDR2 are SGHAT and FQNNGV. The junction had 7 bases not matched to a gene; V was cut back by 5 bases and J by 1 base. In DNA, the CDR3 is TGTGCCAGCAGCGAGATTCGGGACAGGTCCTACGAGCAGTACTTC. Translation: CASSEIRDRSYEQYF.

V and J are TRBV7-2 and TRBJ2-5; possible D gene TRBD2, 5 bases. This CDR3 contains 15 residues. The V gene's germline CDR1 is SGHTA and CDR2 FQGNSA. Trimming left V 3 bases short and J 0 bases short, with 11 bases between. The chain's CDR3 is CASSFSRAYQETQYF. Written as DNA, the CDR3 is TGTGCCAGCAGCTTCTCGAGGGCGTACCAAGAGACCCAGTACTTC.

V is TRBV6-4 and J is TRBJ1-5; D ambiguous. Trimming took off 3 bases at V and 3 bases at J, with 9 bases between the two ends. The CDR3 contains 14 residues. Germline V gene lookup returns CDR1 MRHNA and CDR2 SNTAGT. The CDR3 sequence: CASSEQYSNQPQHF. The CDR3 DNA reads as TGTGCCAGCAGTGAACAGTACTCCAATCAGCCCCAGCATTTT.

The CDR3, as DNA: TGCGCCAGCAGCTTCGGCCTTGCGGACTATGGCTACACCTTC. Its translation is CASSFGLADYGYTF. V usage is TRBV5-1 and J usage is TRBJ1-2; no reliable D call. This CDR3 spans 14 amino acids. Trimming cost V 2 bases and J 3 bases, with 11 bases left between them. Germline loops: CDR1 SGHRS, CDR2 YFSETQ.